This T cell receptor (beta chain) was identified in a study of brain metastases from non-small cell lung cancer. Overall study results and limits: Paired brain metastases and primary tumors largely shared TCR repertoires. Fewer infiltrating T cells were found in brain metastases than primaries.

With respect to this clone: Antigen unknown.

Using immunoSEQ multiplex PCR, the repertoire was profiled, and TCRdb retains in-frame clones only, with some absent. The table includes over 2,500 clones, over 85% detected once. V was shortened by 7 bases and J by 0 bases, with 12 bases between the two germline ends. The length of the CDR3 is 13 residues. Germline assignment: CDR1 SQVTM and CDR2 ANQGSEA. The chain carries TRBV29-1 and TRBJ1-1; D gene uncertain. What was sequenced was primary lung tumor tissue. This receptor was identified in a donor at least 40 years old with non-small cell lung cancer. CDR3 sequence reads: CSATRELNTEAFF. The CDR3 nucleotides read TGCAGCGCCACCCGGGAACTGAACACTGAAGCTTTCTTT.